This T cell receptor (beta chain) was recorded in a study of blood T cell repertoires in COVID-19. This clone appeared a few times. Assay used: immunoSEQ multiplex PCR; TCRdb lists only in-frame clones, some missing. The table records about 84,000 clones, 76% of them present only once. The CDR3 has 20 residues. The clonotype originates from a man in his sixties or seventies with acute or convalescent COVID-19. Sample: peripheral blood. The chain is built from TRBV21-1 and TRBJ1-4; the table's TRBD1 call for D was not verified on the DNA. TRBV21-1 is a pseudogene locus. The CDR3 coding sequence is TGTGCCAGCAGCAAAGCCAAAGACAAGGACAGTGAAACAACTAATGAAAAACTGTTTTTT. This translates into CASSKAKDKDSETTNEKLFF.